What follows are 20 T cell receptor beta chains derived from one specimen sequenced in a study of blood T cell repertoires in COVID-19. Assay: immunoSEQ multiplex PCR; the TCRdb copy retains only in-frame clones and omits some. The sample lists under 200,000 clones, roughly 83% occurring once. What was sequenced was peripheral blood. These receptors were obtained from a human donor in a cohort sampled during active COVID-19.

This clone was counted many times. This chain uses TRBV27 with TRBJ2-7; unclear D gene. V lost 6 bases to trimming and J lost 2 bases, with 17 bases between them. The V gene's germline CDR1 is MNHEY and CDR2 SMNVEV (reference sequence). The CDR3 contains 15 residues. CDR3 nucleotide sequence: TGTGCCAGCAGGCCTTTCAGTTCCGCCGCCTACGAGCAGTACTTC. Residues: CASRPFSSAAYEQYF.

This chain uses TRBV27 with TRBJ2-1, with D perhaps matching TRBD2 (5 bases). Germline V gene data show CDR1 as MNHEY and CDR2 as SMNVEV (reference sequence). The V gene lost 5 bases and the J gene lost 8 bases, with 19 bases spanning the gap. The CDR3 loop spans 15 amino acids. The CDR3 nucleotides are TGTGCCAGCAGTCCTACCGGGTGGGCCGGGGATGAGCAGTTCTTC. Amino acids: CASSPTGWAGDEQFF.

V is TRBV2 and J is TRBJ1-2, with TRBD1 matching 9 bases. J gave up 4 bases and V 3 bases, and 0 bases lay outside the gene matches. Germline CDR1 is SNHLY and CDR2 is FYNNEI. The CDR3 has 13 amino acids. CDR3 nucleotide sequence: TGTGCCAGCAGTGAGGACAGGGGCTATGGCTACACCTTC. Encoded protein: CASSEDRGYGYTF.

The rearrangement joins TRBV7-9 to TRBJ1-2; 7 bases map to TRBD1. The CDR3 length is 14 residues. Germline V lookup: CDR1 SEHNR, CDR2 FQNEAQ (reference sequence). V shed 3 bases, J shed 3 bases, and the junction held 4 bases outside the gene matches. CDR3 DNA: TGTGCCAGCAGCTTGAGACAGGGCGACTATGGCTACACCTTC. Translating it yields CASSLRQGDYGYTF. The variable domain in full, completed from reference TRBV7-9 and TRBJ1-2, reads DTGVSQNPRHKITKRGQNVTFRCDPISEHNRLYWYRQTLGQGPEFLTYFQNEAQLEKSRLLSDRFSAERPKGSFSTLEIQRTEQGDSAMYLCASSLRQGDYGYTFGSGTRLTVV.

J is TRBJ2-4 and V is TRBV9; D perhaps matches TRBD1 (6 bases). Trimming pared 0 bases from V and 8 bases from J, leaving 15 bases between. The length of the CDR3 is 15 residues. CDR1 and CDR2 (germline): SGDLS, YYNGEE. The CDR3 here is CASSVGGTGMDIQYF. As DNA, the CDR3 is TGTGCCAGCAGCGTAGGGGGCACAGGGATGGACATTCAGTACTTC.

The CDR3 here is CASSGLAGGTTYNEQFF. The CDR3 region has the DNA TGCGCCAGCAGCGGACTAGCGGGAGGTACGACCTACAATGAGCAGTTCTTC. This chain connects TRBV5-1 to TRBJ2-1; 14 bases map to TRBD2. Germline trimming cut 4 bases from V and 2 bases from J; bases unmatched to any gene: 5. The CDR3 sequence is 17 residues long. Germline CDR1 and CDR2: SGHRS and YFSETQ.

The V gene is TRBV11-2, the J gene TRBJ2-7, with D perhaps TRBD1 (5 bases). Trimming cost V 0 bases and J 2 bases, with 14 bases left between them. This CDR3 has 16 amino acids. Germline V lookup: CDR1 SGHAT, CDR2 FQNNGV. For the CDR3, the DNA is TGTGCCAGCAGCTTAGATTCCCGCTCCAGGGCCTACGAGCAGTACTTC. Amino acids: CASSLDSRSRAYEQYF.

This clone was detected once. The rearrangement joins TRBV19 to TRBJ2-7, with 12 positions matching TRBD2. V was pared by 5 bases and J by 3 bases, with 5 bases of the junction left unmatched. CDR1 is LNHDA, CDR2 SQIVND, per germline (reference sequence). This CDR3 has 15 amino acids. CDR3 sequence (DNA): TGTGCCAGTAGTCAACGACTAGCGGGGGTCTACGAGCAGTACTTC. It translates to CASSQRLAGVYEQYF. The full variable domain, its missing parts supplied by reference TRBV19 and TRBJ2-7, is DGGITQSPKYLFRKEGQNVTLSCEQNLNHDAMYWYRQDPGQGLRLIYYSQIVNDFQKGDIAEGYSVSREKKESFPLTVTSAQKNPTAFYLCASSQRLAGVYEQYFGPGTRLTVT.

The table lists this clone with a count of one. The genes are TRBV18 and TRBJ2-7; 9 nucleotides agree with TRBD2. V shed 6 bases, J shed 2 bases, and the junction held 5 bases outside the gene matches. Germline V gene data show CDR1 as KGHSH and CDR2 as LQKENI. The CDR3 has 14 amino acids. The CDR3 nucleotides read TGTGCCAGCTCCCCGAGGACTAGCGCCTACGAGCAGTACTTC. Protein: CASSPRTSAYEQYF.

CDR3 in DNA: TGTGCCAGCAGCTTGGGACAGGGGGCCGGACAGCCCCAGCATTTT. The encoded protein is CASSLGQGAGQPQHF. This chain uses TRBV5-4 with TRBJ1-5; 10 bases line up with TRBD1. The germline V gene has CDR1 SGHNT and CDR2 YYREEE (reference sequence). After removal of 0 bases from V and 7 bases from J, the junction contained 4 bases not matched to a gene. This CDR3 has 15 residues.

The rearrangement uses TRBV11-2 and TRBJ2-1; perhaps TRBD2 as D (7 bases). Trimming left V 1 base short and J 6 bases short, with 10 bases between. Per the germline V gene, CDR1 is SGHAT and CDR2 is FQNNGV. CDR3 length: 14 residues. The CDR3 is CASSLAGGLNEQFF. CDR3 in DNA: TGTGCCAGCAGCTTAGCGGGGGGCCTCAATGAGCAGTTCTTC.

The gene calls are TRBV29-1 and TRBJ1-1; D remains unclear. Trimming cost V 7 bases and J 3 bases, with 12 bases left between them. Germline-derived CDR1 and CDR2 are SQVTM and ANQGSEA. The CDR3 runs to 12 residues. The CDR3 DNA sequence: TGCAGCGCCGTTCATAGTTACACTGAAGCTTTCTTT. It encodes CSAVHSYTEAFF.

This clone was picked up a small number of times. This rearrangement joins TRBV11-1 to TRBJ1-6; 8 bases map to TRBD1. Germline V CDR1 and CDR2: SGHAT, FQDESV (reference sequence). This CDR3 has 14 residues. J gave up 8 bases and V 4 bases, and 4 bases lay outside the gene matches. The CDR3 nucleotides are TGTGCCAGCAGCTCCGGGACAGGATATTCACCCCTCCACTTT. Translating gives CASSSGTGYSPLHF.

V is TRBV28 and J is TRBJ2-1; 12 bases line up with TRBD2. Looked up from germline, CDR1 is MDHEN and CDR2 is SYDVKM. This CDR3 comprises 16 residues. Losses at the gene ends were 7 bases for V and 5 bases for J; bases not matched to a gene: 9. The CDR3 region has the DNA TGTGCCAGCACCACCCCGGGGACTAGCGGGCACAATGAGCAGTTCTTC. Amino acids: CASTTPGTSGHNEQFF.

This chain connects TRBV4-3 to TRBJ2-7; D possibly corresponds to TRBD2 (6 bases). The CDR3 length is 15 residues. With 1 base removed from V and 2 bases from J, the gap between germline ends came to 12 bases. Germline V gene lookup returns CDR1 LGHNA and CDR2 YSLEER. The CDR3 loop is CASSQGDSVPYEQYF. In nucleotides, the CDR3 is TGCGCCAGCAGCCAAGGGGACTCGGTCCCCTACGAGCAGTACTTC.

By sample share, this clone is medium-sized. The chain employs TRBV24-1 and TRBJ2-6; tentatively, D is TRBD1 (5 bases). This CDR3 has 16 amino acids. Germline V lookup: CDR1 KGHDR, CDR2 SFDVKD. Trimming took 7 bases from V and 0 from J, leaving 12 bases between them. The CDR3 DNA sequence: TGTGCCACCAGAAGGACACCGATCTCTGGGGCCAACGTCCTGACTTTC. It yields the protein CATRRTPISGANVLTF.

Notes on this clone: The sample has other DNA sequences that encode this CDR3 too. V and J are TRBV7-8 and TRBJ2-7, with 7 bases aligning to TRBD1. This CDR3 contains 14 residues. The ends lost 1 base at V and 2 bases at J; junction bases unmatched: 2. Germline lookup yields CDR1 SGHVS and CDR2 FQNEAQ. The DNA for the CDR3 is TGTGCCAGCAGCTTAGGTAGGGGGCCCTACGAGCAGTACTTC. This sequence encodes CASSLGRGPYEQYF. Variable domain in full (rest from reference TRBV7-8 and TRBJ2-7): GAGVSQSPRYKVAKRGQDVALRCDPISGHVSLFWYQQALGQGPEFLTYFQNEAQLDKSGLPSDRFFAERPEGSVSTLKIQRTQQEDSAVYLCASSLGRGPYEQYFGPGTRLTVT.

V gene TRBV30 combines with J gene TRBJ2-7; a weak D match, TRBD2 (7 bases). Germline V lookup: CDR1 GTSNPN, CDR2 SVGIG (reference sequence). With 0 bases removed from V and 0 bases from J, the gap between germline ends came to 24 bases. CDR3 length equals 19 residues. The DNA of the CDR3 is TGTGCCTGGAGTGTCCCCCTCTCAGGGGAGGGGCGAAGCTCCTACGAGCAGTACTTC. Its translation: CAWSVPLSGEGRSSYEQYF.

The gene calls are TRBV20-1 and TRBJ2-5, with a tentative D call TRBD2 (5 bases). Trimming took 3 bases from V and 2 from J, leaving 16 bases between them. The CDR3 extends over 15 amino acids. Germline CDR1 and CDR2: DFQATT and SNEGSKA (reference sequence). DNA of the CDR3: TGCAGTGCTAGTATGCGTGAGCGGTGGCAAGAGACCCAGTACTTC. Its protein is CSASMRERWQETQYF.

V and J are TRBV19 and TRBJ1-4; no definite D call. Germline V gene data show CDR1 as LNHDA and CDR2 as SQIVND (reference sequence). V lost 8 bases and J 8 bases, leaving 15 bases between the germline ends. This CDR3 region has 13 residues. The DNA of the CDR3 is TGTGCCAGTTGCCGCAGGTCAGAGGAAAAACTGTTTTTT. As protein: CASCRRSEEKLFF.